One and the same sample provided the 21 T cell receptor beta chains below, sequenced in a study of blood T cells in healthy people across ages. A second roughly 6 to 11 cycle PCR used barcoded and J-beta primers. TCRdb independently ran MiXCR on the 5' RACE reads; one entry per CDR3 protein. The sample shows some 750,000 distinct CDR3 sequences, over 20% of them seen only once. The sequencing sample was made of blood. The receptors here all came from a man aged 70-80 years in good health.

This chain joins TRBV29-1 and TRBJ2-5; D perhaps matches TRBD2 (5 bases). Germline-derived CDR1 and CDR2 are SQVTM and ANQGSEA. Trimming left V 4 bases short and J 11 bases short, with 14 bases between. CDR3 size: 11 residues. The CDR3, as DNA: TGCAGCGTTGGGGAGATAGAGCCGCAGTACTTC. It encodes CSVGEIEPQYF. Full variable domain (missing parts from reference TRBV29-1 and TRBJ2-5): SAVISQKPSRDICQRGTSLTIQCQVDSQVTMMFWYRQQPGQSLTLIATANQGSEATYESGFVIDKFPISRPNLTFSTLTVSNMSPEDSSIYLCSVGEIEPQYFGPGTRLLVL.

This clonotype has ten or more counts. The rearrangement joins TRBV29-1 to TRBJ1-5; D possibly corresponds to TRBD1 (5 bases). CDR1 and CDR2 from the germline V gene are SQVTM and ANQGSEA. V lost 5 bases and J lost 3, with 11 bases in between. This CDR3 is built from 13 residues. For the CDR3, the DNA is TGCAGCGTTAGTCAGGGTGACAATCAGCCCCAGCATTTT. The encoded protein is CSVSQGDNQPQHF. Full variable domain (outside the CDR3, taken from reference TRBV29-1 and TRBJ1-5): SAVISQKPSRDICQRGTSLTIQCQVDSQVTMMFWYRQQPGQSLTLIATANQGSEATYESGFVIDKFPISRPNLTFSTLTVSNMSPEDSSIYLCSVSQGDNQPQHFGDGTRLSIL.

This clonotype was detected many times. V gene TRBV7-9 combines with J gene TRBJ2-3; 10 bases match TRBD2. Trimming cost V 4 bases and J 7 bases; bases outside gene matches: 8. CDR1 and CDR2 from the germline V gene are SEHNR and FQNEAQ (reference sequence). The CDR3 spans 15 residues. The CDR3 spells CASSYSSGSVNTQYF. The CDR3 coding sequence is TGTGCCAGCAGCTATTCTAGCGGGAGCGTAAATACGCAGTATTTT. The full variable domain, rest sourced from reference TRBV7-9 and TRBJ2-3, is DTGVSQNPRHKITKRGQNVTFRCDPISEHNRLYWYRQTLGQGPEFLTYFQNEAQLEKSRLLSDRFSAERPKGSFSTLEIQRTEQGDSAMYLCASSYSSGSVNTQYFGPGTRLTVL.

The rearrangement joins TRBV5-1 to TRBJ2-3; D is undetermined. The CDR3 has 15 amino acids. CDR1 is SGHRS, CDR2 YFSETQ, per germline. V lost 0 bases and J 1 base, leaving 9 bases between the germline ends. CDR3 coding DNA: TGCGCCAGCAGCTTGGTGTCGCTCCGCACAGATACGCAGTATTTT. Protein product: CASSLVSLRTDTQYF.

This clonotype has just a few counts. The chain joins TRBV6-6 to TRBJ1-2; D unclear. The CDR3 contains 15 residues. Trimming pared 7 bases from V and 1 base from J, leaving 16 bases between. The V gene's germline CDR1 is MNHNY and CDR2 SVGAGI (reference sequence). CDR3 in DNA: TGTGCCAGCACCGACCGCGGGAAGGGTAACTATGGCTACACCTTC. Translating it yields CASTDRGKGNYGYTF.

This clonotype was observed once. The CDR3 sequence is CASRLVFNSPLHF. Written as DNA, the CDR3 is TGTGCCAGCAGGCTCGTCTTTAATTCACCCCTCCACTTT. The chain joins TRBV27 to TRBJ1-6; unclear D gene. Trimming removed 6 bases from V and 6 bases from J, with 9 bases in between. Germline V gives CDR1 MNHEY, CDR2 SMNVEV (reference sequence). The CDR3 is made up of 13 amino acids.

CDR3 DNA sequence: TGTGCCAGCAGCCCAGGACTAGCGACTTACGAGCAGTACTTC. Its protein product is CASSPGLATYEQYF. The chain uses TRBV6-5 and TRBJ2-7; 9 nucleotides line up with TRBD2. V was pared by 6 bases and J by 4 bases, with 7 bases of the junction left unmatched. The CDR3 contains 14 residues. Germline CDR1 MNHEY, CDR2 SVGAGI.

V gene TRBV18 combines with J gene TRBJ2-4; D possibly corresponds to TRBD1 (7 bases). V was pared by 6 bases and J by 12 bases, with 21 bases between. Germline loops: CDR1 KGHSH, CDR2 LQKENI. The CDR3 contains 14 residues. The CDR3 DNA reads TGTGCCAGCTCCAGGGGGGACCCAGGAAGTAGTCAGTACTTC. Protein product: CASSRGDPGSSQYF.

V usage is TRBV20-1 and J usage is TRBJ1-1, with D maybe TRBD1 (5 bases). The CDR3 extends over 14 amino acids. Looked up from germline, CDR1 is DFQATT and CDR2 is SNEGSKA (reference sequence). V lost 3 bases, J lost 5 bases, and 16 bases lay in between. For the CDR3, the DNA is TGCAGTGCTAGTCGCGCCGGGGGGGGGACTGAAGCTTTCTTT. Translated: CSASRAGGGTEAFF.

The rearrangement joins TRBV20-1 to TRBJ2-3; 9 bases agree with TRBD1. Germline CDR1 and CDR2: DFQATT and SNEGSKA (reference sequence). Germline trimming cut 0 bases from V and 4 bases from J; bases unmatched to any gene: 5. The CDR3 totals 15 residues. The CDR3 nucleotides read TGCAGTGCTAGAGATTATAGGACAGGGGCAGATACGCAGTATTTT. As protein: CSARDYRTGADTQYF.

CDR3 in DNA: TGCAGTGCTCTTAAAGCGGGAGGCGGAGAGACCCAGTACTTC. As protein: CSALKAGGGETQYF. V is TRBV20-1 and J is TRBJ2-5; 9 bases are shared with TRBD2. Trimming removed 5 bases from V and 4 bases from J; junction bases left unmatched: 8. The length of the CDR3 is 14 residues. In germline, CDR1 is DFQATT, CDR2 SNEGSKA (reference sequence).

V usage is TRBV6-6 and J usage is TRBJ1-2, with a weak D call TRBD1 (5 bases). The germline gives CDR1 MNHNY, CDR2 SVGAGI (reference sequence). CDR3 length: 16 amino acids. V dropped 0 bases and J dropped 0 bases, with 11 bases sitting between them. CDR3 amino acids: CASSYSRQSANYGYTF. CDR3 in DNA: TGTGCCAGCAGTTACTCGAGACAGAGCGCTAACTATGGCTACACCTTC.

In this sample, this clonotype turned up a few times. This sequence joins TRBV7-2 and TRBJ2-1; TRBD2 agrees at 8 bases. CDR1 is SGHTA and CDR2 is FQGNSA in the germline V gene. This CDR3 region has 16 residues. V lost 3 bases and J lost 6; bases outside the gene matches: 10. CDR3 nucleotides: TGTGCCAGCAGCTTGGGGACCGGGGGGGCACCCAATGAGCAGTTCTTC. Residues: CASSLGTGGAPNEQFF. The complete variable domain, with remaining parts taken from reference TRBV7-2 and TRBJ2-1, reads GAGVSQSPSNKVTEKGKDVELRCDPISGHTALYWYRQSLGQGLEFLIYFQGNSAPDKSGLPSDRFSAERTGGSVSTLTIQRTQQEDSAVYLCASSLGTGGAPNEQFFGPGTRLTVL.

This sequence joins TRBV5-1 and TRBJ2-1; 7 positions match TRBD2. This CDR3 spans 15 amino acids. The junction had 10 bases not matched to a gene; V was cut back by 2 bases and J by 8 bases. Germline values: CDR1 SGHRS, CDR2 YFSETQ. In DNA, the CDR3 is TGCGCCAGCAGCTTACCTAGCGCTGGGGGGGATGAGCAGTTCTTC. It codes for CASSLPSAGGDEQFF.

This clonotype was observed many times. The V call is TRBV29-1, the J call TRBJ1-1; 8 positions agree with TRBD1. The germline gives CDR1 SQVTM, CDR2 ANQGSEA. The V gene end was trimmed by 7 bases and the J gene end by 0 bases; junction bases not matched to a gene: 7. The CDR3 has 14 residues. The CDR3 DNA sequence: TGCAGCGCCACCGCGACAGGGGTGAACACTGAAGCTTTCTTT. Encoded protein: CSATATGVNTEAFF.

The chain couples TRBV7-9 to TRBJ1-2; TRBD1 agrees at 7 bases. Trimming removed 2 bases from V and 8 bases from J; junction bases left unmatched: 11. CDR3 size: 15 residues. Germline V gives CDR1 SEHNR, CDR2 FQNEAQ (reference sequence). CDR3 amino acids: CASSLPSGQVGGYTF. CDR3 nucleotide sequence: TGTGCCAGCAGCTTACCTAGTGGACAGGTTGGCGGCTACACCTTC.

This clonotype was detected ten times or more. For the CDR3, the DNA is TGCAGTGCTAGAGCCCGCAGAGGGGTAGACGAAAAACTGTTTTTT. Its translation: CSARARRGVDEKLFF. The chain uses TRBV20-1 and TRBJ1-4, with a tentative D call TRBD1 (5 bases). Germline V gives CDR1 DFQATT, CDR2 SNEGSKA (reference sequence). The CDR3 totals 15 residues. V was shortened by 1 base and J by 8 bases, with 17 bases between the two germline ends.

The CDR3 spells CASSEPYSNQPQHF. The CDR3 nucleotides read TGTGCCAGCAGTGAACCTTATAGCAATCAGCCCCAGCATTTT. This chain connects TRBV6-1 to TRBJ1-5; D unresolved. Between the trimmed V and J ends, which lost 2 bases and 0 bases, there was a span of 5 bases. The CDR3 runs to 14 residues. Per germline, CDR1 MNHNS and CDR2 SASEGT.

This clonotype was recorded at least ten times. CDR3 DNA sequence: TGTGCCAGCAGCTTAGAGGGTGGGCTCCTTAATGAAAAACTGTTTTTT. It translates to CASSLEGGLLNEKLFF. The chain carries TRBV7-2 and TRBJ1-4; D gene uncertain. With 1 base removed from V and 4 bases from J, the gap between germline ends came to 13 bases. Germline V gene lookup returns CDR1 SGHTA and CDR2 FQGNSA. The CDR3 loop spans 16 amino acids.

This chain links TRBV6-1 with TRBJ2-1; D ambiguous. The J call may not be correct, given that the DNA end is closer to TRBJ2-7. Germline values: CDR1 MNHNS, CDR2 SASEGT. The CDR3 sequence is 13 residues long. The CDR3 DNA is TGTGCCAGCAGTGAGGTTTGGGGCTACGAGCAGTACGTC. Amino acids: CASSEVWGYEQYV.

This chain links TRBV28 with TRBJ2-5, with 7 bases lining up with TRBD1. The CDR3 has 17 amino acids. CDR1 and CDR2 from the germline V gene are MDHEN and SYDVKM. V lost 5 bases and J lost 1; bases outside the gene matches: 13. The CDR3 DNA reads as TGTGCCAGCAGTCTCACCTATGGGACAGCCTCCCAAGAGACCCAGTACTTC. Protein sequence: CASSLTYGTASQETQYF.